The sequence of this T cell receptor (beta chain) was determined in a study of blood T cell repertoires in COVID-19. Measured with immunoSEQ multiplex PCR; TCRdb has only the in-frame clones, and not every one. The data contain 220,000 or so clones, 86% of them seen just once; the ten biggest clones take up roughly 10%. J lost 0 bases, V lost 5 bases, and 11 bases had no gene match. CDR1 is MNHEY and CDR2 is SMNVEV in the germline V gene (reference sequence). The CDR3 runs to 18 residues. The receptor comes from a woman aged 50 to 65 with COVID-19, enrolled during active disease. The sample taken for sequencing was peripheral blood. V is TRBV27 and J is TRBJ2-1, with TRBD2 matching 9 bases. Written as DNA, the CDR3 is TGTGCCAGCAGTCCCACTGCGGGGGGGCCCACCTCCTACAATGAGCAGTTCTTC. Residues: CASSPTAGGPTSYNEQFF.